This T cell receptor (beta chain) was found in a study of blood T cell repertoires in COVID-19. As for the study in general: The United States, Italy and Spain were the sources of the acute and convalescent COVID-19 samples. From T cells, B-cell-depleted T cells, or PBMCs came the material, which was cDNA or gDNA.

Allocation to cohorts depended on clinical history reported by the participants. The repertoire was sequenced with immunoSEQ multiplex PCR; TCRdb's copy has only in-frame clones and lacks some. This table holds hundreds of thousands of clones, nearly 90% found once. Germline CDR1 and CDR2: MNHEY and SMNVEV (reference sequence). The CDR3 sequence is 14 residues long. V was pared by 5 bases and J by 8 bases, with 15 bases between. This TCR derives from a woman younger than 35 with acute COVID-19. The chain links TRBV27 to TRBJ1-4; no firm D call. Sequencing was performed on PBMCs or T cells enriched from blood (not recorded which). The CDR3 DNA reads as TGTGCCAGCAGTCCCTCGATTGTCGGGGAAAAACTGTTTTTT. Translation gives CASSPSIVGEKLFF.